The 2 T cell receptor beta chains presented below share a single source sample, sequenced in a study of T cells after yellow fever vaccination (dated 2019 in TCRdb). The sample's treatment or condition, from its label and the paper: live attenuated yellow fever vaccine strain. The method was 5' RACE. The sample was run on an Illumina HiSeq 2500. TCRdb passed the public sequencing reads through fastp at Q25 and MiXCR, retaining productive beta sequences. Merged by CDR3 protein, the rows form single entries marked with the most common genes and DNA. This sample is represented by 60,000 to 85,000 distinct CDR3 sequences; approximately 7% of them were singletons. The top ten clonotypes cover under 45% of the sample. Here the sequenced sample was CD8+ T cells sorted from PBMCs, taken more than 35 days after the first yellow fever vaccination. The receptors were sampled from a man aged 18-30 years who received the YFV17D yellow fever vaccine.

This clonotype was recorded at least ten times. The V and J genes are TRBV20-1 and TRBJ2-7; D possibly corresponds to TRBD1 (5 bases). CDR1 and CDR2 (germline): DFQATT, SNEGSKA (reference sequence). The CDR3 length is 16 residues. The germline V and J ends were trimmed by 2 bases and 2 bases, with 19 bases remaining between them. CDR3 sequence: CSARMLGQGGAYEQYF. DNA of the CDR3: TGCAGTGCTAGAATGCTGGGGCAGGGTGGGGCCTACGAGCAGTACTTC.

This clonotype was counted many times. This chain connects TRBV29-1 to TRBJ1-1; 7 nucleotides agree with TRBD1. The CDR3 is 13 amino acids. Trimming at V came to 4 bases and at J to 0 bases, leaving 2 bases not matched to a gene. Germline CDR1 reads SQVTM; CDR2 reads ANQGSEA. The DNA for the CDR3 is TGCAGCGTTGTAACAGGGGTGAACACTGAAGCTTTCTTT. Translation gives CSVVTGVNTEAFF.